These T cell receptor beta chains were read from a single sample in a study of Ad26.COV2.S vaccination and SARS-CoV-2 variants. TCRdb's copy holds only in-frame clones and misses some; the assay was immunoSEQ multiplex PCR. The sample lists hundreds of thousands of clones, around 87% occurring once. Sequencing was performed on peripheral blood, taken in a trial of Ad26.COV2.S vaccine versus placebo. These receptors were obtained from a person aged 18-65 years who received the Ad26.COV2.S COVID-19 vaccine or a placebo. CDR3s include the opening cysteine and the closing phenylalanine or tryptophan. D genes are given only for firm matches.

V: TRBV19; D: TRBD2; J: TRBJ2-3; CDR3: CASSISLAVTDTQYF; DNA: TGTGCCAGTAGTATATCACTAGCGGTCACAGATACGCAGTATTTT
V: TRBV9; D: TRBD1; J: TRBJ2-1; CDR3: CASSGPRDRGGNEQFF; DNA: TGTGCCAGCAGCGGGCCTAGGGACAGGGGGGGCAATGAGCAGTTCTTC
V: TRBV5-4; D: TRBD2; J: TRBJ2-1; CDR3: CASSHKREKGQNEQFF; DNA: TGTGCCAGCAGCCACAAGCGGGAGAAGGGCCAGAATGAGCAGTTCTTC
V: TRBV25-1; D: -; J: TRBJ2-2; CDR3: CASSESGGNTGELFF; DNA: TGTGCCAGCAGTGAATCCGGCGGGAACACCGGGGAGCTGTTTTTT
V: TRBV19; D: -; J: TRBJ2-5; CDR3: CASSVTVKETQYF; DNA: TGTGCCAGTAGTGTCACAGTAAAAGAGACCCAGTACTTC
V: TRBV2; D: -; J: TRBJ1-4; CDR3: CASSERSGIEKLFF; DNA: TGTGCCAGCAGTGAGCGCAGTGGAATTGAAAAACTGTTTTTT
V: TRBV1; D: -; J: TRBJ2-1; CDR3: CTSSHRSDNEQFF; DNA: TGCACCAGCAGCCACCGATCCGACAATGAGCAGTTCTTC
V: TRBV29-1; D: -; J: TRBJ2-7; CDR3: CSVALRQSYEQYF; DNA: TGCAGCGTCGCTCTCAGACAAAGCTACGAGCAGTACTTC
V: TRBV29-1; D: -; J: TRBJ2-1; CDR3: CSVEQGPSYNEQFF; DNA: TGCAGCGTTGAGCAGGGGCCCTCCTACAATGAGCAGTTCTTC
V: TRBV30; D: -; J: TRBJ1-6; CDR3: CAGRGEYNSPLHF; DNA: TGTGCCGGCCGGGGGGAATATAATTCACCCCTCCACTTT
V: TRBV5-1; D: TRBD1; J: TRBJ2-1; CDR3: CASSSRDRGGNEQFF; DNA: TGCGCCAGCAGCTCCCGGGACAGGGGTGGGAATGAGCAGTTCTTC
V: TRBV30; D: -; J: TRBJ2-7; CDR3: CAWSLGVHEQYF; DNA: TGTGCCTGGAGTCTAGGGGTCCACGAGCAGTACTTC
V: TRBV5-8; D: TRBD1; J: TRBJ1-1; CDR3: CASSRRTGPMNTEAFF; DNA: TGTGCCAGCAGTCGGAGGACAGGTCCCATGAACACTGAAGCTTTCTTT
V: TRBV5-1; D: TRBD1; J: TRBJ2-7; CDR3: CASSLGTGIGEQYF; DNA: TGCGCCAGCAGCTTGGGGACAGGGATAGGCGAGCAGTACTTC